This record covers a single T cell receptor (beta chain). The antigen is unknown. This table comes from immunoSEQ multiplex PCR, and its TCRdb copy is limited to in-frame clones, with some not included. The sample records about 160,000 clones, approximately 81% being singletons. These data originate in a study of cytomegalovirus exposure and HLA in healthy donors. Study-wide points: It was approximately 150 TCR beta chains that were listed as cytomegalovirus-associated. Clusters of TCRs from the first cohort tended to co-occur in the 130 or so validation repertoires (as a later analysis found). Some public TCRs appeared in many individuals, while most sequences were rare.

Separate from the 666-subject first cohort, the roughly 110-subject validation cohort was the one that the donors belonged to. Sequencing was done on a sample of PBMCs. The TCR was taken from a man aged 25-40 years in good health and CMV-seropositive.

The CDR3 DNA reads TGTGCCAGTAGTATCCCAGGTCACTATGGCTACACCTTC. It yields the protein CASSIPGHYGYTF. The V call is TRBV19, the J call TRBJ1-2; D not certain. This CDR3 spans 13 amino acids. Germline V gives CDR1 LNHDA, CDR2 SQIVND (reference sequence). The V end was cut by 3 bases, the J end by 3 bases, with 8 bases between.